One sample yielded the 14 T cell receptor beta chains listed below, sequenced in a study of blood T cell repertoires in COVID-19. TCRdb keeps only in-frame clones here, not all; method: immunoSEQ multiplex PCR. The sample yields approximately 330,000 clones, approximately 83% seen once. The sequencing input was PBMCs or T cells enriched from blood (not recorded which). Source of these receptors: a woman aged 40 to 50 with acute COVID-19.

The rearrangement joins TRBV5-8 to TRBJ2-4, with 15 positions matching TRBD2. The CDR3 totals 19 residues. V dropped 0 bases and J dropped 5; count of bases not matched to a gene: 9. Germline V gives CDR1 SGHTS, CDR2 YDEGEE. In nucleotides, the CDR3 is TGTGCCAGCAGCTTGGTCCTTTTCCGGACTAGCGGGAGGGAAAACATTCAGTACTTC. This translates into CASSLVLFRTSGRENIQYF.

This clone was seen only a few times. This chain joins TRBV7-2 and TRBJ2-5; a weak D match, TRBD1 (6 bases). The CDR3 contains 14 residues. The V end lost 5 bases, the J end lost 7 bases, and 17 bases lay between the germline ends. The V gene's germline CDR1 is SGHTA and CDR2 FQGNSA. In DNA, the CDR3 is TGTGCCAGCAGCGCAGCCACAGGGTTGGGGACCCAGTACTTC. Protein: CASSAATGLGTQYF.

The V gene is TRBV25-1, the J gene TRBJ1-1, with 9 bases fitting TRBD1. With V trimmed by 8 bases and J by 10 bases, 8 bases remained unmatched. The CDR3 runs 12 residues. Germline loops: CDR1 MGHDK, CDR2 SYGVNS. The CDR3 reads CASRQGVHGAFF. The CDR3 DNA sequence: TGTGCCAGCCGACAGGGGGTACATGGAGCTTTCTTT.

The V call is TRBV4-2, the J call TRBJ1-1, with D possibly TRBD1 on 6 matching bases. This CDR3 spans 14 amino acids. Germline V CDR1 and CDR2: LGHNA, YNFKEQ. Trimming removed 5 bases at V and 4 bases at J, with 14 bases between. This CDR3 reads CASSSGPRGTEAFF. CDR3 DNA sequence: TGTGCCAGCAGCTCTGGACCCAGGGGCACTGAAGCTTTCTTT.

J is TRBJ1-5 and V is TRBV28, with unresolved D. The CDR3 has 15 residues. The germline CDR1 and CDR2 sequences are MDHEN and SYDVKM. V was shortened by 5 bases and J by 0 bases, with 11 bases between the two germline ends. In DNA, the CDR3 is TGTGCCAGCAGTGTCGGCGGTTATAGCAATCAGCCCCAGCATTTT. Translation: CASSVGGYSNQPQHF.

The genes are TRBV20-1 and TRBJ1-1; D is unclear. Trimming shortened V by 3 bases and J by 0 bases, and 11 bases separated the two germline ends. Per the germline V gene, CDR1 is DFQATT and CDR2 is SNEGSKA (reference sequence). This CDR3 contains 14 residues. CDR3: CSASSAFVNTEAFF. The CDR3 DNA reads as TGCAGTGCTAGTTCCGCGTTTGTGAACACTGAAGCTTTCTTT.

The chain uses TRBV20-1 and TRBJ2-7; 9 bases line up with TRBD1. The CDR3 has 14 amino acids. Unmatched junction bases numbered 8, after V lost 6 bases and J lost 2 bases. Germline assignment: CDR1 DFQATT and CDR2 SNEGSKA (reference sequence). The CDR3 loop reads CSASRTGDAYEQYF. Written as DNA, the CDR3 is TGCAGTGCGAGTCGGACAGGGGACGCCTACGAGCAGTACTTC.

This chain uses TRBV6-5 with TRBJ1-5, with D possibly matching TRBD1 (5 bases). The CDR3 has 12 residues. Germline V CDR1 and CDR2: MNHEY, SVGAGI. The V end was cut by 6 bases, the J end by 5 bases, with 8 bases between. CDR3 loop: CASSAGYQPQHF. In nucleotides, the CDR3 is TGTGCCAGCAGCGCAGGGTATCAGCCCCAGCATTTT.

The chain employs TRBV4-2 and TRBJ2-1; D is possibly TRBD2 (6 bases). Per germline, CDR1 LGHNA and CDR2 YNFKEQ. This CDR3 contains 17 residues. V dropped 0 bases and J dropped 0 bases, with 12 bases sitting between them. The CDR3 spells CASSQDHGGTSYNEQFF. The CDR3, as DNA: TGTGCCAGCAGCCAAGATCATGGGGGGACCTCCTACAATGAGCAGTTCTTC.

The rearrangement links TRBV7-8 to TRBJ1-6; a possible D gene is TRBD1 (6 bases). Germline V CDR1 and CDR2: SGHVS, FQNEAQ. The V end lost 1 base, the J end lost 7 bases, and 8 bases lay between the germline ends. The CDR3 spans 14 residues. The CDR3 region is CASSLGGLNSPLHF. The CDR3 nucleotides read TGTGCCAGCAGCTTAGGGGGGCTGAATTCACCCCTCCACTTT.

The genes are TRBV4-3 and TRBJ2-7; D perhaps matches TRBD2 (5 bases). The CDR3 is 14 amino acids. Germline V gene sequence: CDR1 LGHNA, CDR2 YSLEER. V was pared by 0 bases and J by 4 bases, with 10 bases between. CDR3: CASSQERRGYEQYF. DNA for the CDR3: TGCGCCAGCAGCCAAGAGAGGCGAGGGTACGAGCAGTACTTC.

The J gene is TRBJ2-3, the V gene TRBV5-4, with TRBD2 as a possible D gene (6 bases). From germline, CDR1 is SGHNT and CDR2 YYREEE (reference sequence). Trimming cost V 5 bases and J 7 bases, with 23 bases left between them. The CDR3 extends over 16 amino acids. The CDR3 spells CASSPASGGIVNTQYF. The CDR3 nucleotides read TGTGCCAGCAGTCCGGCCAGTGGCGGGATAGTCAATACGCAGTATTTT.

This clone was detected once. The genes are TRBV5-4 and TRBJ2-1; 9 nucleotides agree with TRBD2. CDR1 is SGHNT and CDR2 is YYREEE in the germline V gene (reference sequence). This CDR3 is built from 16 residues. V gave up 2 bases and J gave up 10 bases; unmatched junction bases: 13. The CDR3 here is CASSFSISGGKEEQFF. CDR3 DNA sequence: TGTGCCAGCAGCTTCTCGATTAGCGGGGGCAAGGAGGAGCAGTTCTTC.

V and J are TRBV7-2 and TRBJ1-1; D is unclear. The germline V gene encodes CDR1 SGHTA and CDR2 FQGNSA. The V end was cut by 1 base, the J end by 4 bases, with 7 bases between. The CDR3 has 13 amino acids. The CDR3 here is CASSLGPVTEAFF. The CDR3 DNA reads TGTGCCAGCAGCTTAGGTCCGGTCACTGAAGCTTTCTTT.